The entry below describes one TCR beta chain. Its antigen is unknown. The table came from immunoSEQ multiplex PCR; TCRdb's copy has only in-frame clones and leaves some out. The sample lists about 68,000 clones; around 82% were seen once. The CDR3 consists of 17 residues. Germline V gives CDR1 SNHLY, CDR2 FYNNEI. The germline V and J ends were trimmed by 6 bases and 0 bases, with 18 bases remaining between them. Regarding time point: week 35, safety follow-up. The investigators gave 300 ug of mutant IDH1 20-mer peptide in each vaccine dose, together with topical imiquimod. These data belong to a study of a mutant IDH1 vaccine in newly diagnosed glioma.

V and J are TRBV2 and TRBJ1-3, with D possibly being TRBD1 (6 bases). This material consisted of PBMCs, taken from a glioma patient whose treatment included an IDH1 peptide vaccine. The source is a man aged 18 to 29 with glioma. CDR3 amino acids: CASSPRDILYSGNTIYF. DNA for the CDR3: TGTGCCAGCAGCCCCCGGGACATCCTTTACTCTGGAAACACCATATATTTT.